The 8 T cell receptor beta chains below all came from one sample that was sequenced in a study of T cell repertoires in cytomegalovirus infection. MiXCR, applied by TCRdb to the reads, yields one record per CDR3 protein. The sample contains more than 500,000 distinct CDR3 sequences, 15% to 20% of which appear only once. The sequenced sample consisted of CD8+ T cells from PBMCs. The receptors originated from a human donor in good health (CMV status not recorded). Some clones in this sample may be carry-over from other donors' samples.

This clonotype occurred many times. V and J are TRBV7-9 and TRBJ2-7, with D hard to call. This CDR3 is 12 amino acids long. The germline V gene has CDR1 SEHNR and CDR2 FQNEAQ (reference sequence). V gave up 5 bases and J gave up 4 bases, with 9 bases separating them. The CDR3 DNA follows: TGTGCCAGCAGCCCTCGCAGATACGAGCAGTACTTC. Its protein product is CASSPRRYEQYF. Drawing the rest from reference TRBV7-9 and TRBJ2-7, the complete variable domain is DTGVSQNPRHKITKRGQNVTFRCDPISEHNRLYWYRQTLGQGPEFLTYFQNEAQLEKSRLLSDRFSAERPKGSFSTLEIQRTEQGDSAMYLCASSPRRYEQYFGPGTRLTVT.

This clonotype showed up many times. The chain couples TRBV7-6 to TRBJ2-1, with D possibly being TRBD2 (6 bases). The CDR3 covers 13 residues. Trimming took off 2 bases at V and 15 bases at J, with 17 bases between the two ends. Looked up from germline, CDR1 is SGHVS and CDR2 is FNYEAQ. CDR3 nucleotide sequence: TGTGCCAGCAGCTTATCTTCGGGGGAGGTACGGTTCTTC. This encodes CASSLSSGEVRFF.

As to this clonotype: A much more abundant neighbour one base away suggests this may be a read error. The rearrangement joins TRBV7-6 to TRBJ1-1; the D is unclear. CDR1 SGHVS and CDR2 FNYEAQ come from the germline V gene. The CDR3 sequence is 12 residues long. With 1 base removed from V and 7 bases from J, the gap between germline ends came to 7 bases. In nucleotides, the CDR3 is TGTGCCAGCAGCTTAGAGTCTTATGAAGCTTTCTTT. This codes for CASSLESYEAFF.

This clonotype was seen at least ten times. The V gene is TRBV4-2, the J gene TRBJ2-7; D possibly matches TRBD1 or TRBD2 (5 bases each). The CDR3 extends over 16 amino acids. Trimming cost V 6 bases and J 3 bases, with 21 bases left between them. Germline V gene lookup returns CDR1 LGHNA and CDR2 YNFKEQ. The CDR3 is CASSKGGTDPNYEQYF. CDR3 nucleotides: TGTGCCAGCAGTAAGGGTGGGACGGATCCCAACTACGAGCAGTACTTC.

In its sample, this clonotype was seen many times. The chain is built from TRBV7-6 and TRBJ2-6; D ambiguous. Germline V gene data show CDR1 as SGHVS and CDR2 as FNYEAQ. The CDR3 runs to 18 residues. Between the trimmed V and J ends, which lost 1 base and 0 bases, there was a span of 13 bases. This CDR3 is CASSLVVGLSSGANVLTF. As DNA, the CDR3 is TGTGCCAGCAGCTTAGTCGTGGGGTTAAGCTCTGGGGCCAACGTCCTGACTTTC.

This clonotype was recorded a few times. The chain recombines TRBV9 with TRBJ1-5; D perhaps matches TRBD1 (5 bases). Germline CDR1 is SGDLS and CDR2 is YYNGEE. The CDR3 totals 15 residues. The V gene lost 3 bases and the J gene lost 2 bases, with 12 bases spanning the gap. Here the CDR3 reads CASSDRLRGNQPQHF. CDR3 sequence (DNA): TGTGCCAGCAGCGACAGGCTCCGGGGCAATCAGCCCCAGCATTTT.

This clonotype was seen only a few times. The chain joins TRBV6-6 to TRBJ2-2; D possibly corresponds to TRBD1 (6 bases). The CDR3 extends over 19 amino acids. Trimming took 0 bases from V and 0 from J, leaving 17 bases between them. Germline V lookup: CDR1 MNHNY, CDR2 SVGAGI (reference sequence). This CDR3 reads CASSYSTGQFTPNTGELFF. In DNA, the CDR3 is TGTGCCAGCAGTTACTCGACGGGACAATTTACACCGAACACCGGGGAGCTGTTTTTT.

This clonotype has a count of ten or more. The chain couples TRBV12-5 to TRBJ2-1; 10 nucleotides align to TRBD2. V was pared by 2 bases and J by 7 bases, with 8 bases of the junction left unmatched. Looked up from germline, CDR1 is LGHNT and CDR2 is FRNRAP. This CDR3 spans 16 amino acids. CDR3 residues: CASGLFPLAGENEQFF. The CDR3 region has the DNA TGTGCTAGTGGTTTGTTCCCCCTAGCGGGGGAAAATGAGCAGTTCTTC.